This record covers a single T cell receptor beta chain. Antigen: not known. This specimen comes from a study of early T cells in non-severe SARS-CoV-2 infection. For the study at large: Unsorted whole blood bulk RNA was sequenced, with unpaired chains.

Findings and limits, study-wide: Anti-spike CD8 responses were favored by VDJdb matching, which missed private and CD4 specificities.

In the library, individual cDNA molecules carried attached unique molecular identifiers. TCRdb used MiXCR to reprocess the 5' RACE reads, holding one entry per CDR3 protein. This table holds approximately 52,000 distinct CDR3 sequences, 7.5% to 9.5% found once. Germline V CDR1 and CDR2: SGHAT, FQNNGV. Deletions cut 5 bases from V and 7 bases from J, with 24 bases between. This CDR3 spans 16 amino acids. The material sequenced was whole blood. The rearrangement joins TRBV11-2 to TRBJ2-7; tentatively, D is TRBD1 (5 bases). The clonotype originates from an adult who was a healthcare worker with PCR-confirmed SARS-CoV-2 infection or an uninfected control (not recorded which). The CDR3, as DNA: TGTGCCAGCAGCCGTAAACCGACCCTGGGGCCGGGTGAGCAGTACTTC. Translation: CASSRKPTLGPGEQYF.